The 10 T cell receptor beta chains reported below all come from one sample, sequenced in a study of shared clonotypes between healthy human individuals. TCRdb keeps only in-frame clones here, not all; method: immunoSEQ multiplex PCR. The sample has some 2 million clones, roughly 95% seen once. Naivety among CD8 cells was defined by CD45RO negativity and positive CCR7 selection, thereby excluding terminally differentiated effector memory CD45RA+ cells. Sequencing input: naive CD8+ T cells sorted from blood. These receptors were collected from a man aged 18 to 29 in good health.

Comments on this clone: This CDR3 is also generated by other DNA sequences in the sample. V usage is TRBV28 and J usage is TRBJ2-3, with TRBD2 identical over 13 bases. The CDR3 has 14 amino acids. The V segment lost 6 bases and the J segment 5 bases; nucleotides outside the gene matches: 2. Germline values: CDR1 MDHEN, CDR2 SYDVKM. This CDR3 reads CASSWTSGGDTQYF. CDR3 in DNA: TGTGCCAGCAGCTGGACTAGCGGGGGAGATACGCAGTATTTT.

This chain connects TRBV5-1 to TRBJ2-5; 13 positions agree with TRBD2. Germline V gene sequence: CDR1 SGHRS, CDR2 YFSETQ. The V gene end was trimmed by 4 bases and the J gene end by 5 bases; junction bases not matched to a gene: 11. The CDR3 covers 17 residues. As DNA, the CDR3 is TGCGCCAGCAGCCCGGGACTAGCGGGGCACATTTATGAGACCCAGTACTTC. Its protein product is CASSPGLAGHIYETQYF.

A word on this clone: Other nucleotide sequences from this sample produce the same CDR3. The chain's CDR3 is CASSLGDSTDTQYF. The CDR3 bases are TGCGCCAGCAGCTTGGGAGACAGCACAGATACGCAGTATTTT. The V gene is TRBV5-1, the J gene TRBJ2-3; D uncertain. The CDR3 contains 14 residues. Trimming pared 0 bases from V and 0 bases from J, leaving 5 bases between. Looked up from germline, CDR1 is SGHRS and CDR2 is YFSETQ.

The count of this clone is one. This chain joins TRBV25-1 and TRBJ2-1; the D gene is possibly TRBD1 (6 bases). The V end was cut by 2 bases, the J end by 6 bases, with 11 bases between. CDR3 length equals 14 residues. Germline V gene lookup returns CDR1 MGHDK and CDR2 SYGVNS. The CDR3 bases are TGTGCCAGCAGTGAACCGACAGGCGGCAATGAGCAGTTCTTC. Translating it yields CASSEPTGGNEQFF. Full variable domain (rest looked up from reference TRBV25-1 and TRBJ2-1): EADIYQTPRYLVIGTGKKITLECSQTMGHDKMYWYQQDPGMELHLIHYSYGVNSTEKGDLSSESTVSRIRTEHFPLTLESARPSHTSQYLCASSEPTGGNEQFFGPGTRLTVL.

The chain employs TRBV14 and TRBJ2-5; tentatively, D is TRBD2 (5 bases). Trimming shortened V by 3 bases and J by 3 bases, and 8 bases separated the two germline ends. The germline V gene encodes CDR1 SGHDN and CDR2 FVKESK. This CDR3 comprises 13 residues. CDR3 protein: CASSQWGEETQYF. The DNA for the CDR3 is TGTGCCAGCAGCCAGTGGGGAGAAGAGACCCAGTACTTC.

The CDR3, as DNA: TGTGCCAGCAGCTTAAGCGCGGGAGCTTCCTACGAGCAGTACTTC. Protein sequence: CASSLSAGASYEQYF. The chain combines TRBV11-3 with TRBJ2-7; 7 bases map to TRBD2. There are 15 residues in the CDR3. Losses at the gene ends were 2 bases for V and 1 base for J; bases not matched to a gene: 5. Germline CDR1 reads SGHNT; CDR2 reads YENEEA.

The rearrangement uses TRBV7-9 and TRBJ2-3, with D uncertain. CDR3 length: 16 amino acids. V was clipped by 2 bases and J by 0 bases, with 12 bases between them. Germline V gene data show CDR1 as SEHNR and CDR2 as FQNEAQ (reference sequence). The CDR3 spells CASSLRAVPSTDTQYF. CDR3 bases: TGTGCCAGCAGCTTAAGGGCAGTTCCTAGCACAGATACGCAGTATTTT.

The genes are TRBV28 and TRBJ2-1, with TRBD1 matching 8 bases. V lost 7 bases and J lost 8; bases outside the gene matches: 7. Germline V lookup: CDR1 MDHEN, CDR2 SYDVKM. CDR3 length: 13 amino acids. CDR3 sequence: CASMRQGSYEQFF. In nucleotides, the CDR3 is TGTGCCAGCATGAGACAGGGGAGTTATGAGCAGTTCTTC.

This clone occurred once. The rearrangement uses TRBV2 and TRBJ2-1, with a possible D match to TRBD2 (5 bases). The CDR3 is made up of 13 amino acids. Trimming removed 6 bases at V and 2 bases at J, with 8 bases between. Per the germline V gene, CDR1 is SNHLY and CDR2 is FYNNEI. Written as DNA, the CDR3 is TGTGCCAGCAGCTCTAGCACCTACAATGAGCAGTTCTTC. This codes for CASSSSTYNEQFF.

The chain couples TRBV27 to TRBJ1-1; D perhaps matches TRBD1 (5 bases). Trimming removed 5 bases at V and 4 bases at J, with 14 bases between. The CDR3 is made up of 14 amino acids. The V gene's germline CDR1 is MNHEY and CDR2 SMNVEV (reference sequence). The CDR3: CASSPGAAGTEAFF. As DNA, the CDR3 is TGTGCCAGCAGTCCCGGGGCCGCGGGCACTGAAGCTTTCTTT.